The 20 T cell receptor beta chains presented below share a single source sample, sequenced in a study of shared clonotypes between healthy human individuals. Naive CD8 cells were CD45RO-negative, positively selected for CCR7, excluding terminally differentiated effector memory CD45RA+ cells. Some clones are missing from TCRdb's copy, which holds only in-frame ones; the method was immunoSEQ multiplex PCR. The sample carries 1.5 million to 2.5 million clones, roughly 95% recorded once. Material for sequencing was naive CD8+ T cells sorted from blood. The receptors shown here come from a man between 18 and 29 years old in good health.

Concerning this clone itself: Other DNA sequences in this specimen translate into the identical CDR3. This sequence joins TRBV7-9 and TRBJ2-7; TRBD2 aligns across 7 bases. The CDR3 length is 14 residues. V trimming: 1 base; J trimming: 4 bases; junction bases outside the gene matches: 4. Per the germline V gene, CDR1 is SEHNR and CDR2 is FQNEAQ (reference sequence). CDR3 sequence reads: CASSLEGGPYEQYF. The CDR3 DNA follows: TGTGCCAGCAGCTTAGAGGGAGGGCCTTACGAGCAGTACTTC.

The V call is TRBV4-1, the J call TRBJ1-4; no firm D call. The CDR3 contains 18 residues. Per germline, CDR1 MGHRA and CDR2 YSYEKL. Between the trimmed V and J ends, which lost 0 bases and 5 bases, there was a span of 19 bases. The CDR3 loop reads CASSQEQSGTDANEKLFF. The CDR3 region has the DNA TGCGCCAGCAGCCAAGAGCAGTCGGGAACAGATGCGAATGAAAAACTGTTTTTT.

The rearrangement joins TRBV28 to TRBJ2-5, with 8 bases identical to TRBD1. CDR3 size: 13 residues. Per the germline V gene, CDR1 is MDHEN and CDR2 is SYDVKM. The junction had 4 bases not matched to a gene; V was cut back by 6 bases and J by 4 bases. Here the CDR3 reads CASRTGVLETQYF. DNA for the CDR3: TGTGCCAGCAGGACAGGGGTGTTAGAGACCCAGTACTTC.

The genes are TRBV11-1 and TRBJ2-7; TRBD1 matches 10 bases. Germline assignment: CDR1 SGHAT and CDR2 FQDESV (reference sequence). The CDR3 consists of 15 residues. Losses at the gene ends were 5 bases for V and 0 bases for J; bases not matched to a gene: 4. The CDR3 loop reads CASSPGQGHSYEQYF. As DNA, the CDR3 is TGTGCCAGCAGCCCGGGACAGGGGCACTCCTACGAGCAGTACTTC.

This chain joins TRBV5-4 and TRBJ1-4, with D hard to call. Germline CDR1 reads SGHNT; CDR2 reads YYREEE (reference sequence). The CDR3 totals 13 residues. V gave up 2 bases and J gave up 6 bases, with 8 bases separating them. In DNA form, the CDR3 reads TGTGCCAGCAGCTTCTGGCCGGATGAAAAACTGTTTTTT. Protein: CASSFWPDEKLFF.

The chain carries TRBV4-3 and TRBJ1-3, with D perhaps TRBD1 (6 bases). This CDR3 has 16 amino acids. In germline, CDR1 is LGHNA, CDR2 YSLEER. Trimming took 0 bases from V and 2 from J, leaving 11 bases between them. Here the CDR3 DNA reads TGCGCCAGCAGCCAAGACCAGGGGACGACTGGAAACACCATATATTTT. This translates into CASSQDQGTTGNTIYF.

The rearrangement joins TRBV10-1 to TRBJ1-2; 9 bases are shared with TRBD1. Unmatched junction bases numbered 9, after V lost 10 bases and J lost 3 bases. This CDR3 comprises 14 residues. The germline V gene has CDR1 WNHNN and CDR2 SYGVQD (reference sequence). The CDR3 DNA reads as TGCGCCAAAGGGACAGGGAGGATGGACTATGGCTACACCTTC. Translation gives CAKGTGRMDYGYTF.

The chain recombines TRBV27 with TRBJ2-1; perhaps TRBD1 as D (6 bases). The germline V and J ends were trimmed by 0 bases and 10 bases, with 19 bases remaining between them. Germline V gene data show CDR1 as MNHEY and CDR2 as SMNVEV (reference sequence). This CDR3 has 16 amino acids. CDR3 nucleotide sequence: TGTGCCAGCAGTTTATCTCCCGGGACATTTACAAGCGAGCAGTTCTTC. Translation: CASSLSPGTFTSEQFF.

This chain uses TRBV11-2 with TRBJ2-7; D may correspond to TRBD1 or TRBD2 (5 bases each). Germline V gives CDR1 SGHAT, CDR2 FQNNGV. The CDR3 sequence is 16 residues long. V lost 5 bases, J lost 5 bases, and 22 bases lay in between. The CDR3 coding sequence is TGTGCCAGCAGCCCCCCGGGACGGTATATTGGAGACGAGCAGTACTTC. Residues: CASSPPGRYIGDEQYF.

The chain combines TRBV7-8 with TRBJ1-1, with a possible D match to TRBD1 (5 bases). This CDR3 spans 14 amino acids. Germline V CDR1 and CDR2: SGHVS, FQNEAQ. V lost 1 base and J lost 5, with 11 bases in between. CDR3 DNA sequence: TGTGCCAGCAGCTTAGATAGCAGGGAAACTGAAGCTTTCTTT. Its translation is CASSLDSRETEAFF.

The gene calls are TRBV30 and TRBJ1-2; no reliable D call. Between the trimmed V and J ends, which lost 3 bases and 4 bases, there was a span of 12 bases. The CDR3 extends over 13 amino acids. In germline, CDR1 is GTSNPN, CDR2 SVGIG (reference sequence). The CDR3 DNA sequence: TGTGCCTGGAGCCCCGGGGAGAGCTATGGCTACACCTTC. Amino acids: CAWSPGESYGYTF.

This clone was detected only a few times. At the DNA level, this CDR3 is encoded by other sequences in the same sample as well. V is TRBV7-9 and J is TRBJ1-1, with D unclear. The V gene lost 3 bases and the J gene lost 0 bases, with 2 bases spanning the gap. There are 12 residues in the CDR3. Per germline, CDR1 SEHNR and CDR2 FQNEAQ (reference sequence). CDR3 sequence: CASSLMNTEAFF. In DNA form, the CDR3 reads TGTGCCAGCAGCTTGATGAACACTGAAGCTTTCTTT.

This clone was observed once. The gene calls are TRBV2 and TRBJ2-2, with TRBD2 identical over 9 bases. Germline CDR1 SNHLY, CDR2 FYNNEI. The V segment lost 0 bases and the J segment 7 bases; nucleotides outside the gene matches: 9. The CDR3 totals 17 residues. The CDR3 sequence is CASSEAGGRARSGELFF. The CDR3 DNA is TGTGCCAGCAGTGAAGCTGGCGGGAGGGCCCGAAGCGGGGAGCTGTTTTTT. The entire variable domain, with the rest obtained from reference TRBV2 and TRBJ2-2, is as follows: EPEVTQTPSHQVTQMGQEVILRCVPISNHLYFYWYRQILGQKVEFLVSFYNNEISEKSEIFDDQFSVERPDGSNFTLKIRSTKLEDSAMYFCASSEAGGRARSGELFFGEGSRLTVL.

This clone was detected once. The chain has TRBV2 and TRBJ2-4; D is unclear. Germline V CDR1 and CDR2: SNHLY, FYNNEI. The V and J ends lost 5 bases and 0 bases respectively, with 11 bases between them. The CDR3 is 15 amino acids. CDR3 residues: CASSLDGEAKNIQYF. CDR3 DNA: TGTGCCAGCAGTCTTGACGGCGAAGCCAAAAACATTCAGTACTTC. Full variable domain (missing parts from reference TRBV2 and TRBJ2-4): EPEVTQTPSHQVTQMGQEVILRCVPISNHLYFYWYRQILGQKVEFLVSFYNNEISEKSEIFDDQFSVERPDGSNFTLKIRSTKLEDSAMYFCASSLDGEAKNIQYFGAGTRLSVL.

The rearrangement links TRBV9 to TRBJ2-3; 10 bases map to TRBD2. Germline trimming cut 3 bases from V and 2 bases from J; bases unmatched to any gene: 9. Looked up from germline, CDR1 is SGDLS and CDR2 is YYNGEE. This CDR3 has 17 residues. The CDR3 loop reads CASSAPTSGSDTDTQYF. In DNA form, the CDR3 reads TGTGCCAGCAGCGCGCCGACTAGCGGGTCGGACACAGATACGCAGTATTTT.

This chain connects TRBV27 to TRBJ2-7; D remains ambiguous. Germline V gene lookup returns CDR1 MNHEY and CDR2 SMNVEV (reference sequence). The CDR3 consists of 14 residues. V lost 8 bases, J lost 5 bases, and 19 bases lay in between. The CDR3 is CASSPSGAKNEQYF. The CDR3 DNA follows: TGTGCCAGCTCCCCATCGGGCGCCAAGAACGAGCAGTACTTC.

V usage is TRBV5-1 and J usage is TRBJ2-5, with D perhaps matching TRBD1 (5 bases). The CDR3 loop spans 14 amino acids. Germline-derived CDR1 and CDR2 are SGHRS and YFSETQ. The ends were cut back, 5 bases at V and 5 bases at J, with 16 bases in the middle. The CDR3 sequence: CASRERKGPETQYF. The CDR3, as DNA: TGCGCCAGCAGGGAAAGGAAGGGGCCGGAGACCCAGTACTTC.

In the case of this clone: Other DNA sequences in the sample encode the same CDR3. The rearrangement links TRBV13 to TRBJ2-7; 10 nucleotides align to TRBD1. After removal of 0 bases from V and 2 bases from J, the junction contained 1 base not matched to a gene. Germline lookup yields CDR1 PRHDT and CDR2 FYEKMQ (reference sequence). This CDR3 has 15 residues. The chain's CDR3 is CASSLGGQGAYEQYF. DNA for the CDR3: TGTGCCAGCAGCTTAGGAGGACAGGGGGCCTACGAGCAGTACTTC.

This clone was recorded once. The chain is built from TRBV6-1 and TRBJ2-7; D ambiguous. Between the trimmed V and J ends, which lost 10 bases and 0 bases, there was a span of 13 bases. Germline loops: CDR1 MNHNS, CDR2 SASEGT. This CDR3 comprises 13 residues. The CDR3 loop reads CATANALSYEQYF. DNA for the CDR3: TGTGCCACCGCTAATGCCCTCTCCTACGAGCAGTACTTC.

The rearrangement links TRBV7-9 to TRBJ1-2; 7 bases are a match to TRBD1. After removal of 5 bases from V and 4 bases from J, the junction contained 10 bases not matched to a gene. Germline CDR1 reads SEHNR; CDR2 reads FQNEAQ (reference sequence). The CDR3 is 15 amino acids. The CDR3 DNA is TGTGCCAGCAGCCCCGAGTATAGGACAGGCTATGGCTACACCTTC. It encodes CASSPEYRTGYGYTF.